The entry that follows covers one TCR beta chain sequence. Its target is unknown. This entry comes from a study of cytomegalovirus exposure and HLA in healthy donors. Findings of the study overall: Later analysis demonstrated an association between a missense DCLRE1C variant and TCR beta V- and J-gene trimming. A later analysis reported that several of the most significant clusters appeared to be linked to common viral pathogens, among them Epstein-Barr virus.

Germline assignment: CDR1 SGHRS and CDR2 YFSETQ. The CDR3 has 14 amino acids. V lost 0 bases and J 9 bases, leaving 13 bases between the germline ends. 13 Jbeta primers and 60 Vbeta primers were used for the PCR. Method: immunoSEQ multiplex PCR; TCRdb's copy keeps in-frame clones and lacks some. This table has 90,000 to 150,000 clones, approximately 74% appearing once. Input material: PBMCs. The receptor was derived from a woman in her forties or fifties in good health and CMV-seropositive. The gene calls are TRBV5-1 and TRBJ2-1; tentatively, D is TRBD1 (5 bases). In DNA form, the CDR3 reads TGCGCCAGCAGCTTGGTTTCAGGGATGGGTGAGCAGTTCTTC. This sequence encodes CASSLVSGMGEQFF.